This TCR beta chain was observed in a study of blood T cell repertoires in COVID-19. Study summary: COVID-19 samples collected from the United States, Italy and Spain covered acute and convalescent phases. Nucleic acid was either cDNA or gDNA, and it came from T cells, B-cell-depleted T cells, or PBMCs.

The ends lost 0 bases at V and 3 bases at J; junction bases unmatched: 5. This CDR3 region has 16 residues. Germline-derived CDR1 and CDR2 are SGHTA and FQGNSA. How the authors handled the data: By means of reference gene primer amplification, nucleated cell counts were estimated. Sequencing used immunoSEQ multiplex PCR; TCRdb keeps in-frame clones, though not all of them. V and J calls and clone size follow that table, whereas D and trimming were derived from the DNA. The profile shows approximately 92,000 clones, 85% of them singletons. Sequencing was carried out using peripheral blood. The TCR sequence derives from a man aged 50-59 years with acute or convalescent COVID-19. The chain has TRBV7-2 and TRBJ2-7; 10 positions match TRBD1. CDR3 DNA: TGTGCCAGCAGCTTAGCGGGACAGGGGCTTGGCTACGAGCAGTACTTC. As protein: CASSLAGQGLGYEQYF.